The rows below give T cell receptor beta chains drawn from one sample of a study of blood T cell repertoires in COVID-19. Profiled with immunoSEQ multiplex PCR; TCRdb holds only in-frame clones, not every one. The sample has roughly 150,000 clones, just under 85% seen once; the top ten hold roughly 2.7%. The sample taken for sequencing was peripheral blood. These receptors all stem from a woman of 80 years or more with COVID-19, enrolled during active disease. The CDR3 runs from the conserved cysteine through the conserved F or W. A D gene is named only where the DNA matches it firmly. Clone size appears in some rows only: once, few, many, or a class for an expanded clone.

D,J,V,size,CDR3,DNA
-,TRBJ1-1,TRBV7-2,-,CASSSGHSYTEAFF,TGTGCCAGCAGCTCGGGACATTCTTACACTGAAGCTTTCTTT
TRBD1,TRBJ2-7,TRBV6-5,few,CASTRTGSYEQYF,TGTGCCAGCACCAGGACAGGCTCCTACGAGCAGTACTTC
-,TRBJ2-3,TRBV18,-,CASSPGGGGQDTQYF,TGTGCCAGCTCACCGGGTGGGGGGGGCCAGGATACGCAGTATTTT
-,TRBJ1-1,TRBV7-9,-,CASISGGSEAAEAFF,TGTGCCAGCATCTCGGGAGGGTCAGAGGCGGCTGAAGCTTTCTTT
-,TRBJ2-7,TRBV10-1,-,CASSESRCRGEYEQYF,TGCGCCAGCAGTGAGTCGCGCTGCAGGGGTGAGTACGAGCAGTACTTC
TRBD1,TRBJ2-1,TRBV4-1,-,CASSHSTGTVYNEQFF,TGCGCCAGCAGCCATTCGACCGGGACAGTTTACAATGAGCAGTTCTTC
TRBD1,TRBJ1-1,TRBV10-3,-,CAISESGTGRTEAFF,TGTGCCATCAGTGAATCCGGGACAGGGAGGACTGAAGCTTTCTTT
-,TRBJ2-1,TRBV30,-,CAWSVSGYEQFF,TGTGCCTGGAGTGTATCCGGTTACGAGCAGTTCTTC
-,TRBJ1-2,TRBV10-3,-,CAISEGSKSDGYTF,TGTGCCATCAGTGAGGGCAGTAAGTCCGATGGCTACACCTTC
-,TRBJ1-1,TRBV27,-,CASSLPGAGATEAFF,TGTGCCAGCAGTCTCCCGGGGGCGGGGGCCACTGAAGCTTTCTTT
TRBD2,TRBJ2-1,TRBV6-5,-,CASRVRDYSYNEQFF,TGTGCCAGCAGGGTTAGGGACTACTCCTACAATGAGCAGTTCTTC